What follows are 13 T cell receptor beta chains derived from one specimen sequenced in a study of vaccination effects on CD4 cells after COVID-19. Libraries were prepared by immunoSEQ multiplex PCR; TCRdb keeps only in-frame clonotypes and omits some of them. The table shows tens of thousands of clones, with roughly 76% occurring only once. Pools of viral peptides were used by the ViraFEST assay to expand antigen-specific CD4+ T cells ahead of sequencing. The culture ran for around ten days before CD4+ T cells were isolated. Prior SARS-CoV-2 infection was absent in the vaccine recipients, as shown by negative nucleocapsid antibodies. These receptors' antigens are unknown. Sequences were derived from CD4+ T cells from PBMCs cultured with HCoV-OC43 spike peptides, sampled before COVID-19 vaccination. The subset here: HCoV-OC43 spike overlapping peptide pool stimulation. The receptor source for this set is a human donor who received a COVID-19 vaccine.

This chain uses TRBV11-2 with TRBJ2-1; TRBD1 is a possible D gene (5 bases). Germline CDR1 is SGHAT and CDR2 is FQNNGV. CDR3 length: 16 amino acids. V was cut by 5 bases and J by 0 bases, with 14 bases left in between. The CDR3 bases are TGTGCCAGCAGCACCGTTAAGGGGCGCTCCTACAATGAGCAGTTCTTC. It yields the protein CASSTVKGRSYNEQFF.

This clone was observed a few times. The CDR3 sequence: CASRAFGRKITGELFF. As DNA, the CDR3 is TGTGCCAGCAGAGCCTTCGGACGGAAAATCACCGGGGAGCTGTTTTTT. The rearrangement uses TRBV28 and TRBJ2-2; unclear D gene. V was trimmed by 6 bases and J by 4 bases, leaving 18 bases between them. Looked up from germline, CDR1 is MDHEN and CDR2 is SYDVKM. The CDR3 covers 16 residues.

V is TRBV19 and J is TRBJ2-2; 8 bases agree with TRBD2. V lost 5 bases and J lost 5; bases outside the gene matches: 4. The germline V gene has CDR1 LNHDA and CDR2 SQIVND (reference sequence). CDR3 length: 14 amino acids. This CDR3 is CASSRGGRTGELFF. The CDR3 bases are TGTGCCAGTAGTCGGGGGGGGAGGACCGGGGAGCTGTTTTTT.

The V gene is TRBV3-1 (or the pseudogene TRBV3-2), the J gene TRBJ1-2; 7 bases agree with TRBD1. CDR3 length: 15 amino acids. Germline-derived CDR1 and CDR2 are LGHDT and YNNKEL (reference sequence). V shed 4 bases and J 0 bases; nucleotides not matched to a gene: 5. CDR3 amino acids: CASSPSTGTNYGYTF. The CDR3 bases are TGTGCCAGCAGCCCGTCGACAGGGACTAACTATGGCTACACCTTC.

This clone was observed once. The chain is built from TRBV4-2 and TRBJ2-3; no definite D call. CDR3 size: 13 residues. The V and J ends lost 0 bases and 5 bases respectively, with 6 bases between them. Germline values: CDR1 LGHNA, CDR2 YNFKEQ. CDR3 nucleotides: TGTGCCAGCAGCCAAGACGGCCGAGATACGCAGTATTTT. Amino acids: CASSQDGRDTQYF.

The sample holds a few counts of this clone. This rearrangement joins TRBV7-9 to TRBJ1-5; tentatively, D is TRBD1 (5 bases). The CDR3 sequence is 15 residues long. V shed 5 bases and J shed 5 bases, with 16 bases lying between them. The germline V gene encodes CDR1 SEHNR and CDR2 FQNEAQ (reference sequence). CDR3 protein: CASSGRGGEDQPQHF. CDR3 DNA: TGTGCCAGCAGCGGCCGGGGAGGGGAGGATCAGCCCCAGCATTTT.

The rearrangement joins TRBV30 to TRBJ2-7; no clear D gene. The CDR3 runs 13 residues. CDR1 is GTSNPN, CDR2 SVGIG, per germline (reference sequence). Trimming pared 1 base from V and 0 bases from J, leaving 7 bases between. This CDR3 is CAWSGTVSYEQYF. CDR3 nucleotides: TGTGCCTGGAGTGGGACGGTCTCCTACGAGCAGTACTTC.

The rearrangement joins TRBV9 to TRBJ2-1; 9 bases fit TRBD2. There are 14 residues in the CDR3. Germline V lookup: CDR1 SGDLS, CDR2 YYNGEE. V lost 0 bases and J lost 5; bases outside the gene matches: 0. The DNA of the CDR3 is TGTGCCAGCAGCGTAGGACTAGCGGACAATGAGCAGTTCTTC. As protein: CASSVGLADNEQFF.

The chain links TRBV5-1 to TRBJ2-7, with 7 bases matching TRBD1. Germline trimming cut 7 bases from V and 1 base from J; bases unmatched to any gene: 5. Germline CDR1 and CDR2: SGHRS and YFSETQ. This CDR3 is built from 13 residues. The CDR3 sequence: CASQGEKSYEQYF. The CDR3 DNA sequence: TGCGCCAGCCAGGGGGAAAAGTCCTACGAGCAGTACTTC.

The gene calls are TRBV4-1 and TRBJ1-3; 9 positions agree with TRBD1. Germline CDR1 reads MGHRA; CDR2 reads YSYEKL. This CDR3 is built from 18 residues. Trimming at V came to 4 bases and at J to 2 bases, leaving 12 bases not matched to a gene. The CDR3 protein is CASSRVGTTGGTGNTIYF. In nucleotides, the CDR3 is TGCGCCAGCAGCCGAGTGGGCACGACAGGGGGAACTGGAAACACCATATATTTT.

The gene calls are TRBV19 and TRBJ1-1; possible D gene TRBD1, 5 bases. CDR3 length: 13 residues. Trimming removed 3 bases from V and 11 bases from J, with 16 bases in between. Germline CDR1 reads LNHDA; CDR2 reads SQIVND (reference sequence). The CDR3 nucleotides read TGTGCCAGTAGTATGGGGGACCACCCTTGGGCTTTCTTT. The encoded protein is CASSMGDHPWAFF.

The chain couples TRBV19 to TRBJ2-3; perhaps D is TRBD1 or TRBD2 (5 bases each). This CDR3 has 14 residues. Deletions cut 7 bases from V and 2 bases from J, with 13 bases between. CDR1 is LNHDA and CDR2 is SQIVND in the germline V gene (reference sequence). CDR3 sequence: CASIPPGPTDTQYF. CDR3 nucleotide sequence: TGTGCCAGTATCCCACCGGGACCCACAGATACGCAGTATTTT.

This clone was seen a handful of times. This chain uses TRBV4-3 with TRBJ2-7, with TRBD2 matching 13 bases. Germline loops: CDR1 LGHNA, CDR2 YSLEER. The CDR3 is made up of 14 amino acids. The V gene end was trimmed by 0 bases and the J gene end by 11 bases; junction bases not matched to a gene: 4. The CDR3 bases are TGCGCCAGCAGCCAAGATATGACTAGCGGGGGGAAGTACTTC. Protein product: CASSQDMTSGGKYF.